The next 6 T cell receptor beta chains were all read from a single sample in a study of blood T cells in healthy people across ages. Primed by a sample-barcoded 5' primer and a J-beta primer mix, a second PCR proceeded for 7 to 11 cycles. One entry per CDR3 protein, called by TCRdb with MiXCR from the 5' RACE reads. The profile shows hundreds of thousands of distinct CDR3 sequences, around 36% of them singletons. The sample was blood. These receptors came from a man aged 18-30 years in good health.

The J gene is TRBJ2-1, the V gene TRBV3-1; TRBD2 aligns across 11 bases. The tail of the sequence fits TRBJ2-7 better, so the J call may be wrong. The CDR3 runs 24 residues. The germline V gene encodes CDR1 LGHDT and CDR2 YNNKEL (reference sequence). CDR3 sequence (DNA): TGTGCCAGCAGCCAAGAAGCAGAGATTTACCGGGGACTAGCGGTAAGGAGCTCCTACAATGAGCAGTACTTC. Encoded protein: CASSQEAEIYRGLAVRSSYNEQYF.

A few counts support this clonotype. The chain links TRBV6-2 or TRBV6-3 to TRBJ1-1; D unclear. CDR1 and CDR2 (germline): MNHEY, SVGEGT. The CDR3 has 13 amino acids. Deletions cut 5 bases from V and 1 base from J, with 8 bases between. CDR3 DNA sequence: TGTGCCAGCAGTGTTGACACGAACACTGAAGCTTTCTTT. Translation: CASSVDTNTEAFF.

This chain uses TRBV5-5 with TRBJ2-3; D is perhaps TRBD1 or TRBD2 (5 bases each). V lost 0 bases to trimming and J lost 7 bases, with 12 bases between them. Germline-derived CDR1 and CDR2 are SGHKS and YYEKEE (reference sequence). The CDR3 covers 14 residues. The chain's CDR3 is CASSLGDPKHTQYF. The CDR3 bases are TGTGCCAGCAGCTTGGGGGACCCTAAGCATACGCAGTATTTT.

The V gene is TRBV30, the J gene TRBJ2-7; D may be TRBD1 (5 bases). V was pared by 2 bases and J by 7 bases, with 12 bases between. CDR1 and CDR2 from the germline V gene are GTSNPN and SVGIG (reference sequence). CDR3 length: 12 residues. CDR3 sequence: CAWSSPQVEQYF. DNA of the CDR3: TGTGCCTGGAGTTCTCCACAGGTTGAGCAGTACTTC.

This clonotype was seen at least ten times. The chain uses TRBV11-1 and TRBJ1-5; D call uncertain. CDR3 length equals 13 residues. Germline V CDR1 and CDR2: SGHAT, FQDESV (reference sequence). The ends were cut back, 1 base at V and 6 bases at J, with 7 bases in the middle. CDR3 DNA sequence: TGTGCCAGCAGCTTAGGGCACGGTCAGCCCCAGCATTTT. This sequence encodes CASSLGHGQPQHF. Using reference TRBV11-1 and TRBJ1-5 for the parts outside the CDR3, the full variable domain is EAEVAQSPRYKITEKSQAVAFWCDPISGHATLYWYRQILGQGPELLVQFQDESVVDDSQLPKDRFSAERLKGVDSTLKIQPAELGDSAMYLCASSLGHGQPQHFGDGTRLSIL.

This clonotype was observed a handful of times. This chain links TRBV7-2 with TRBJ2-2; unclear D gene. V was clipped by 5 bases and J by 0 bases, with 19 bases between them. CDR3 length: 18 residues. Germline V gene data show CDR1 as SGHTA and CDR2 as FQGNSA. In DNA form, the CDR3 reads TGTGCCAGCAGCCCAGCCCCGTCAGGAGTCTCGAACACCGGGGAGCTGTTTTTT. Translating gives CASSPAPSGVSNTGELFF.